This entry lists 23 T cell receptor beta chains sequenced from one sample in a study of blood T cell repertoires in COVID-19. Clones were read by immunoSEQ multiplex PCR, and TCRdb kept only the in-frame ones, dropping some. Of about 210,000 clones listed, 84% are singletons. Specimen: peripheral blood. The receptors derive from a man in his fifties with active or convalescent COVID-19.

The chain is built from TRBV5-1 and TRBJ2-5; D is uncertain. The CDR3 runs 13 residues. The V end lost 6 bases, the J end lost 1 base, and 10 bases lay between the germline ends. Germline-derived CDR1 and CDR2 are SGHRS and YFSETQ. CDR3 amino acids: CASNSPPQETQYF. The DNA of the CDR3 is TGCGCCAGCAACTCCCCACCCCAAGAGACCCAGTACTTC.

This rearrangement joins TRBV4-3 to TRBJ1-2; D might be TRBD1 (6 bases). The CDR3 covers 15 residues. Germline V gene sequence: CDR1 LGHNA, CDR2 YSLEER. The ends were cut back, 0 bases at V and 2 bases at J, with 10 bases in the middle. CDR3 DNA: TGCGCCAGCAGCCAAGATTCACAGGGAAACTATGGCTACACCTTC. As protein: CASSQDSQGNYGYTF.

This clone was seen once. The chain has TRBV12-3 or TRBV12-4 and TRBJ1-2; D is uncertain. Trimming took 3 bases from V and 6 from J, leaving 11 bases between them. The length of the CDR3 is 13 residues. The CDR3 protein is CASSFRHADGYTF. DNA of the CDR3: TGTGCCAGCAGTTTTCGTCACGCGGATGGCTACACCTTC.

The rearrangement uses TRBV28 and TRBJ2-1; 7 bases match TRBD2. V gave up 4 bases and J gave up 4 bases; unmatched junction bases: 13. The germline V gene has CDR1 MDHEN and CDR2 SYDVKM. This CDR3 region has 17 residues. The chain's CDR3 is CASSSLEREKGYNEQFF. The CDR3 nucleotides are TGTGCCAGCAGTTCCCTTGAGCGGGAAAAGGGTTACAATGAGCAGTTCTTC.

The chain has TRBV24-1 and TRBJ2-1; no definite D call. V was trimmed by 0 bases and J by 3 bases, leaving 11 bases between them. The CDR3 spans 16 residues. Germline CDR1 KGHDR, CDR2 SFDVKD. CDR3 loop: CATSDLFPSGYNEQFF. The CDR3 DNA follows: TGTGCCACCAGTGATTTGTTCCCTAGTGGCTACAATGAGCAGTTCTTC.

The rearrangement joins TRBV23-1 to TRBJ1-1; no clear D gene. TRBV23-1 is designated an ORF whose function remains uncertain. The CDR3 contains 12 residues. Between the trimmed V and J ends, which lost 4 bases and 7 bases, there was a span of 10 bases. CDR3 residues: CASSREDDEAFF. The CDR3 region has the DNA TGCGCCAGCAGTCGGGAGGACGATGAAGCTTTCTTT.

The rearrangement links TRBV18 to TRBJ2-7, with a tentative D call TRBD2 (6 bases). V shed 6 bases and J shed 7 bases, with 19 bases lying between them. In germline, CDR1 is KGHSH, CDR2 LQKENI. CDR3 size: 14 residues. The chain's CDR3 is CASSTSQTGREQYF. The CDR3 DNA follows: TGTGCCAGCTCTACCTCGCAGACTGGGAGGGAGCAGTACTTC.

The chain has TRBV29-1 and TRBJ1-5, with a possible D match to TRBD1 (5 bases). This CDR3 has 13 residues. Germline V CDR1 and CDR2: SQVTM, ANQGSEA. V lost 6 bases and J lost 9, with 18 bases in between. The CDR3 spells CSVGSGWGSPQHF. The CDR3 DNA reads as TGCAGCGTCGGATCAGGGTGGGGCTCGCCCCAGCATTTT.

V is TRBV7-9 and J is TRBJ2-3, with D tentatively TRBD2 (5 bases). There are 14 residues in the CDR3. Looked up from germline, CDR1 is SEHNR and CDR2 is FQNEAQ (reference sequence). V gave up 6 bases and J gave up 4 bases, with 14 bases separating them. In nucleotides, the CDR3 is TGTGCCAGCAGTTTACAGACTAACCCAGATACGCAGTATTTT. This encodes CASSLQTNPDTQYF. The variable domain in full, with the rest retrieved from reference TRBV7-9 and TRBJ2-3, is DTGVSQNPRHKITKRGQNVTFRCDPISEHNRLYWYRQTLGQGPEFLTYFQNEAQLEKSRLLSDRFSAERPKGSFSTLEIQRTEQGDSAMYLCASSLQTNPDTQYFGPGTRLTVL.

The chain recombines TRBV5-1 with TRBJ2-1; 11 positions match TRBD1. CDR3 size: 15 residues. The V segment lost 4 bases and the J segment 5 bases; nucleotides outside the gene matches: 5. CDR1 and CDR2 from the germline V gene are SGHRS and YFSETQ. The CDR3 region has the DNA TGCGCCAGCAGCGGCGGGACAGGGGGGGACAATGAGCAGTTCTTC. It is translated as CASSGGTGGDNEQFF.

The chain couples TRBV7-6 to TRBJ2-6; 14 bases line up with TRBD2. Germline-derived CDR1 and CDR2 are SGHVS and FNYEAQ. V lost 5 bases, J lost 4 bases, and 4 bases stayed unmatched. CDR3 length: 17 amino acids. Written as DNA, the CDR3 is TGTGCCAGCAGCGAGGGACTAGCGGGAGTGGGGGCCAACGTCCTGACTTTC. This translates into CASSEGLAGVGANVLTF.

This clone was picked up one time. The rearrangement links TRBV18 to TRBJ1-5, with TRBD1 as a possible D gene (5 bases). Germline CDR1 reads KGHSH; CDR2 reads LQKENI. The CDR3 extends over 18 amino acids. V dropped 3 bases and J dropped 3 bases, with 21 bases sitting between them. The CDR3 here is CASSPNSGGGHLNQPQHF. The CDR3, as DNA: TGTGCCAGCTCACCCAATAGTGGGGGGGGTCACCTCAATCAGCCCCAGCATTTT.

V is TRBV20-1 and J is TRBJ2-3; TRBD2 might be the D (6 bases). CDR1 DFQATT and CDR2 SNEGSKA come from the germline V gene (reference sequence). The ends were cut back, 3 bases at V and 5 bases at J, with 15 bases in the middle. CDR3 length: 14 amino acids. In DNA form, the CDR3 reads TGCAGTGCTAGTCCCAGCGGGCGATTAGATACGCAGTATTTT. As protein: CSASPSGRLDTQYF.

The CDR3 DNA follows: TGTGCCAGCAGTCTAAGACTAGCGGGGGCTAGCACAGATACGCAGTATTTT. Encoded protein: CASSLRLAGASTDTQYF. The chain carries TRBV13 and TRBJ2-3, with 12 bases that match TRBD2. V shed 6 bases and J 0 bases; nucleotides not matched to a gene: 7. The CDR3 has 17 residues. The germline gives CDR1 PRHDT, CDR2 FYEKMQ (reference sequence). The full variable domain, its missing parts supplied by reference TRBV13 and TRBJ2-3, is AAGVIQSPRHLIKEKRETATLKCYPIPRHDTVYWYQQGPGQDPQFLISFYEKMQSDKGSIPDRFSAQQFSDYHSELNMSSLELGDSALYFCASSLRLAGASTDTQYFGPGTRLTVL.

This clone was seen a handful of times. The rearrangement joins TRBV5-1 to TRBJ1-1; 7 nucleotides line up with TRBD1. Germline V gives CDR1 SGHRS, CDR2 YFSETQ. This CDR3 has 16 amino acids. The junction had 13 bases not matched to a gene; V was cut back by 4 bases and J by 4 bases. CDR3 in amino acids: CASSISHRGGSTEAFF. The CDR3 DNA follows: TGCGCCAGCAGCATAAGTCACAGGGGTGGGAGCACTGAAGCTTTCTTT.

This chain links TRBV5-1 with TRBJ2-1; TRBD2 matches 10 bases. V dropped 4 bases and J dropped 6; count of bases not matched to a gene: 4. The CDR3 sequence is 14 residues long. Germline V gene sequence: CDR1 SGHRS, CDR2 YFSETQ. DNA for the CDR3: TGCGCCAGCAGCCCCGGACTAGCGGCCAATGAGCAGTTCTTC. This encodes CASSPGLAANEQFF.

This clone was picked up one time. The gene calls are TRBV7-3 and TRBJ2-1; 7 bases align to TRBD2. The CDR3 consists of 16 residues. The germline CDR1 and CDR2 sequences are SGHTA and FQGTGA. Trimming cost V 6 bases and J 0 bases; bases outside gene matches: 8. This CDR3 is CASSKTSASSYNEQFF. The CDR3 bases are TGTGCCAGCAGTAAAACTAGCGCGAGCTCCTACAATGAGCAGTTCTTC.

This clone has more than one count but fewer than ten. The V and J genes are TRBV7-9 and TRBJ1-6, with TRBD1 matching 8 bases. Trimming at V came to 4 bases and at J to 7 bases, leaving 3 bases not matched to a gene. This CDR3 has 14 residues. Germline CDR1 SEHNR, CDR2 FQNEAQ (reference sequence). CDR3 DNA: TGTGCCAGCAGCTCACAGGGGGGAAATTCACCCCTCCACTTT. Protein: CASSSQGGNSPLHF. The variable domain in full, with the rest retrieved from reference TRBV7-9 and TRBJ1-6, is DTGVSQNPRHKITKRGQNVTFRCDPISEHNRLYWYRQTLGQGPEFLTYFQNEAQLEKSRLLSDRFSAERPKGSFSTLEIQRTEQGDSAMYLCASSSQGGNSPLHFGNGTRLTVT.

V gene TRBV21-1 combines with J gene TRBJ1-4; the table's D call of TRBD1 was not tested on the DNA. TRBV21-1 is given as a pseudogene. CDR3 length: 15 amino acids. As DNA, the CDR3 is TGTGCCAGCAGCATATGGCCACCTTGTAATGAAAAACTGTTTTTT. Protein product: CASSIWPPCNEKLFF.

The chain employs TRBV18 and TRBJ1-1; unclear D gene. This CDR3 spans 13 amino acids. Germline loops: CDR1 KGHSH, CDR2 LQKENI. V lost 0 bases and J 3 bases, leaving 5 bases between the germline ends. CDR3 region: CASSPPGDTEAFF. The CDR3 DNA sequence: TGTGCCAGCTCACCACCCGGTGACACTGAAGCTTTCTTT.

This clone has just a few counts. Other DNA variants within this sample encode the same CDR3. The gene calls are TRBV7-2 and TRBJ2-3; possibly TRBD1 for D (6 bases). The V gene lost 1 base and the J gene lost 2 bases, with 10 bases spanning the gap. The germline CDR1 and CDR2 sequences are SGHTA and FQGNSA. The CDR3 has 15 residues. CDR3 nucleotide sequence: TGTGCCAGCAGCTTAGAGGGGGTATCCACAGATACGCAGTATTTT. Its protein product is CASSLEGVSTDTQYF.

The chain carries TRBV7-2 and TRBJ2-3; 7 positions match TRBD2. Germline CDR1 and CDR2: SGHTA and FQGNSA. This CDR3 is 15 amino acids long. V trimming: 3 bases; J trimming: 2 bases; junction bases outside the gene matches: 5. The chain's CDR3 is CASSFGAGVTDTQYF. CDR3 bases: TGTGCCAGCAGCTTTGGGGCGGGAGTCACAGATACGCAGTATTTT.

Only a few counts were recorded for this clone. The chain has TRBV28 and TRBJ2-2; TRBD2 aligns across 10 bases. After removal of 10 bases from V and 7 bases from J, the junction contained 12 bases not matched to a gene. This CDR3 has 15 amino acids. Per the germline V gene, CDR1 is MDHEN and CDR2 is SYDVKM. The CDR3 coding sequence is TGTGCCACCCTCAGCGGGAGGGCCGTCGGCGGGGAGCTGTTTTTT. Its translation: CATLSGRAVGGELFF. The full variable domain, with the rest looked up from reference TRBV28 and TRBJ2-2, is DVKVTQSSRYLVKRTGEKVFLECVQDMDHENMFWYRQDPGLGLRLIYFSYDVKMKEKGDIPEGYSVSREKKERFSLILESASTNQTSMYLCATLSGRAVGGELFFGEGSRLTVL.